The rows below give T cell receptor beta chains drawn from one sample of a study of blood T cell repertoires in COVID-19. This table comes from immunoSEQ multiplex PCR, and its TCRdb copy is limited to in-frame clones, with some not included. Among about 330,000 clones listed, roughly 88% were seen once. What was sequenced was peripheral blood. These receptors all stem from a woman aged 50 to 65 with acute or convalescent COVID-19. CDR3s include the opening cysteine and the closing phenylalanine or tryptophan.

V gene,CDR3 protein
TRBV13,CASSLVGRGLFSGNTIYF
TRBV11-2,CASSLDPFSGSNEKLFF
TRBV6-1,CASSETGGIPYEQYF
TRBV28,CASSSSGTSGAYEQYF
TRBV10-3,CAISDGTSGRAGYEQYF
TRBV28,CASRNPRGLNTEAFF
TRBV19,CASSPGQGWSEETQYF
TRBV4-1,CASSQAIAGGLYNEQFF
TRBV9,CASSDRTGGNEQFF
TRBV6-1,CASSARRQPSTDTQYF
TRBV5-8,CASSINRDTSGNTIYF
TRBV4-1,CASSQGSVYTEAFF
TRBV24-1,CATRRGTGTYEQYF
TRBV21-1,CASESPGGPRGGANVLTF
TRBV6-6,CASRGLLNEKLFF
TRBV28,CASSLAGSVSFEQYF
TRBV29-1,CSALLAGGTYEQYF
TRBV28,CASGGLAGFYEQYF
TRBV18,CASSPSAGTRKGYTF
TRBV27,CASSSPGLGQETQYF
TRBV5-1,CASSLQPGTGSLGYTF
TRBV9,CASSVWAGGADGYGYTF
TRBV5-1,CASSQFSTGSGNTIYF
TRBV4-3,CASSQDLPGENSYEQYF
TRBV19,CASSLGQGQPYEQYF
TRBV11-1,CASSLPAGTGSEQYF
TRBV11-2,CASSLGPGSGNTIYF
TRBV21-1,CASTNGTLPTYNEQFF
TRBV11-1,CASSLGGTGETQYF
TRBV6-2/TRBV6-3,CASSPTGTLGETQYF
TRBV9,CASSGRRDEMHYEQYF
TRBV7-3,CASSSGGGAGNEQFF
TRBV5-1,CASSDERQGGETQYF
TRBV9,CASSVELYRGLETQYF
TRBV29-1,CSVEAGGAYGYTF
TRBV2,CASSASNEQFF
TRBV18,CASSPPLGSFNQPQHF
TRBV9,CASSTRQGAGTDTQYF
TRBV7-9,CASSLVRGGTPYEQYF
TRBV7-9,CASSLDFGLAGSTDTQYF
TRBV7-2,CASTYGRGNTEAFF
TRBV28,CASSRPGKTGYYSPLHF
TRBV15,CATSPGQGLYTGELFF
TRBV6-5,CASGLARETQYF
TRBV3-1/TRBV3-2,CASSQDTSGTYEQYF
TRBV5-1,CASSLARTSGSDNEQFF
TRBV3-1/TRBV3-2,CASSPPGTEAFF
TRBV19,CASSILSGTDAFF
TRBV19,CASSIPTRVHNEQFF
TRBV27,CASSLSRGPWEQYF
TRBV6-2/TRBV6-3,CASSRAGGTEAFF
TRBV5-1,CASSVQGKGGLGGYTF
TRBV7-3,CASSSRLAGHNEQFF
TRBV5-1,CASSVTSGSYNEQFF